Below, 3 T cell receptor beta chains from the same sample are listed, as sequenced in a study of cytomegalovirus exposure and HLA in healthy donors. PCR amplification relied on 60 Vbeta primers (plus 13 Jbeta primers). Assay: immunoSEQ multiplex PCR; the TCRdb copy retains only in-frame clones and omits some. Its table lists about 200,000 clones. Sequences were obtained from PBMCs. The receptors derive from a girl aged 2-10 years in good health and CMV-seropositive.

The CDR3 region has the DNA TGTGCCAGCGGCCGCAGTCGGAACACCGGGGAGCTGTTTTTT. It specifies CASGRSRNTGELFF. The gene calls are TRBV28 and TRBJ2-2; no definite D call. This CDR3 has 14 amino acids. V lost 8 bases and J lost 1, with 11 bases in between. The germline CDR1 and CDR2 sequences are MDHEN and SYDVKM.

V gene TRBV15 combines with J gene TRBJ1-2; unclear D gene. Germline CDR1 LNHNV, CDR2 YYDKDF (reference sequence). The CDR3 consists of 14 residues. Trimming pared 0 bases from V and 4 bases from J, leaving 9 bases between. The CDR3 nucleotides are TGTGCCACCAGCAGAGATCCGGGGAGCTATGGCTACACCTTC. Protein product: CATSRDPGSYGYTF.

The rearrangement links TRBV27 to TRBJ2-3; D gene uncertain. V was clipped by 6 bases and J by 3 bases, with 13 bases between them. Germline CDR1 is MNHEY and CDR2 is SMNVEV (reference sequence). There are 14 residues in the CDR3. CDR3 nucleotides: TGTGCCAGCAGCCGGAAAACAGTAACAGATACGCAGTATTTT. This gives the protein CASSRKTVTDTQYF.